This T cell receptor beta chain was identified during a study of T-cell reconstitution after alpha-beta-depleted transplantation in children (dated by TCRdb to the mid-2010s). Background on the whole study: The study quantitatively tracked T-cell immune reconstitution after TCRalphabeta/CD19-depleted allogeneic hematopoietic cell transplantation in children using TCR repertoire profiling.

In the case of this clonotype: The specificity of this receptor is unknown. No base qualities exist here, and no much larger clone lies one base off it.

The library was generated by PCR. Sequenced using an Illumina HiSeq 2500. TCR library preparation used molecular barcoding, with unique molecular identifiers applied to normalize quantification of the TCRbeta repertoire. TCRdb handled the public reads itself, with Q25 trimming in fastp and clone calling in MiXCR, and kept productive beta chains. Each entry merges the rows of one CDR3 protein and shows their most common DNA and genes. This sample gives 700,000 to 950,000 distinct CDR3 sequences in total; roughly 16% of them show up just once. Of the sample, approximately 4.5% is held by the ten largest clones. What this sample's treatment or condition label stands for: allogeneic hematopoietic cell transplantation with graft depleted of TCRalphabeta T cells and CD19 B cells. TCRalphabeta/CD19-depleted allogeneic hematopoietic cell grafts were given to the transplant recipients, all of whom were children.

The germline V gene specifies SGHRS as CDR1 and YFSETQ as CDR2. From the cysteine up to the phenylalanine, the CDR3 has a length of 14 residues. Just the 42-base CDR3 DNA is kept, in frame starting at base 1. Cut back by 4 bases and 5 bases, the V and J ends lie 13 bases apart. Overall results and qualifications from the work: The apparently early recovery of alphabetaT-cell counts about two months after transplant reportedly depended on only several hundred rapidly expanded clones that came from non-depleted graft cells. Over subsequent months, a decline in hyperexpanded clone frequencies was noted, and after one year, T-cell counts and TCRbeta diversity were mostly ascribed to newly produced T cells. The high TCRbeta diversity at day 60 in some patients was ascribed to recipient T cells and intrathymic progenitors that had survived conditioning.

Recombination linked TRBV5-1 to TRBJ1-5; the D gene is possibly TRBD1, with 5 bases matching. Source: PBMCs, mostly from graft donor cells, taken 360 days after TCRalphabeta/CD19-depleted stem cell transplant. The clonotype was recovered from a male patient aged 10-17 years who had a stem cell transplant for acute lymphoblastic leukemia, so the T cells may come from the graft donor. The CDR3 corresponds to CASSKTQGDQPQHF. The DNA is TGCGCCAGCAGCAAGACCCAGGGCGATCAGCCCCAGCATTTT.